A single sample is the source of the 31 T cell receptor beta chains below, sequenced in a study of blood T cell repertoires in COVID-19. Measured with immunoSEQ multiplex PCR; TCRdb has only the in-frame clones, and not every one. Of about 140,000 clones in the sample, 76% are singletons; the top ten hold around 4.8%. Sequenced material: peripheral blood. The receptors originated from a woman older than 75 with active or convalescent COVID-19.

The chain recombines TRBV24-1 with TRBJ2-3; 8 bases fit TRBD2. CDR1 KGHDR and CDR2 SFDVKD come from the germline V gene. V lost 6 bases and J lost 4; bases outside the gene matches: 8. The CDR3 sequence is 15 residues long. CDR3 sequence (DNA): TGTGCCACCAGTCGGGGGGGGGCCCTAGCAGATACGCAGTATTTT. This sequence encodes CATSRGGALADTQYF.

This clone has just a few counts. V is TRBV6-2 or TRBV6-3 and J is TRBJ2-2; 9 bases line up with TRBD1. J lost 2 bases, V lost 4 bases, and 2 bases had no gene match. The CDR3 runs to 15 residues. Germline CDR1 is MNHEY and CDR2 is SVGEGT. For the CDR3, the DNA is TGTGCCAGCAGTTGGGACAGGGTTAACACCGGGGAGCTGTTTTTT. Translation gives CASSWDRVNTGELFF.

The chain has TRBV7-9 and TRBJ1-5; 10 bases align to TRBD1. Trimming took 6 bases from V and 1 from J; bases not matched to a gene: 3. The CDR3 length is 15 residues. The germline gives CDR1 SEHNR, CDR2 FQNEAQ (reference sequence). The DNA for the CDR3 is TGTGCCAGCAGTGGACAGGGGGGGAGCAATCAGCCCCAGCATTTT. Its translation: CASSGQGGSNQPQHF.

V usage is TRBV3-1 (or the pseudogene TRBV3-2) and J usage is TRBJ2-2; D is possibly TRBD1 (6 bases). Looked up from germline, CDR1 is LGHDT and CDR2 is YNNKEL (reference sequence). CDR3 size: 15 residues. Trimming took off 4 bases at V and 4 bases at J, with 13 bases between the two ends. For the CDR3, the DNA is TGTGCCAGCAGCCCTTTGGGGGCGGGCACCGGGGAGCTGTTTTTT. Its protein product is CASSPLGAGTGELFF.

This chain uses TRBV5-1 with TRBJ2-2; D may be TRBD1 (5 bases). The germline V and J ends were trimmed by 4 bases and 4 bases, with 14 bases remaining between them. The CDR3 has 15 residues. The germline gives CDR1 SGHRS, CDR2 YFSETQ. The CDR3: CASSQDTSSTGELFF. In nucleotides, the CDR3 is TGCGCCAGCAGCCAGGACACTTCGTCCACCGGGGAGCTGTTTTTT.

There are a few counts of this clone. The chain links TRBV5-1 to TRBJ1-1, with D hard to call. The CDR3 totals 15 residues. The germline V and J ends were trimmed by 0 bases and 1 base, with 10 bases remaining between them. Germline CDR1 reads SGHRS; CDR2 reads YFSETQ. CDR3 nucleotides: TGCGCCAGCAGCTTGGATGGCAGGTCGAACACTGAAGCTTTCTTT. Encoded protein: CASSLDGRSNTEAFF.

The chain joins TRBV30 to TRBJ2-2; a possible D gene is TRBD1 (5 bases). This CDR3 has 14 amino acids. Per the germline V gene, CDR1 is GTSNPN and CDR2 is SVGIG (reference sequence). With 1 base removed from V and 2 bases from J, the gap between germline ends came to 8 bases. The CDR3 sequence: CAWSGRGNTGELFF. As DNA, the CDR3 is TGTGCCTGGAGTGGAAGGGGCAACACCGGGGAGCTGTTTTTT. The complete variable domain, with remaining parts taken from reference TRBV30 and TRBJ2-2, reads SQTIHQWPATLVQPVGSPLSLECTVEGTSNPNLYWYRQAAGRGLQLLFYSVGIGQISSEVPQNLSASRPQDRQFILSSKKLLLSDSGFYLCAWSGRGNTGELFFGEGSRLTVL.

CDR3 protein: CATSRDPGQGVRNEQFF. DNA for the CDR3: TGTGCCACCAGCAGAGATCCGGGACAGGGTGTGAGAAATGAGCAGTTCTTC. The V gene is TRBV15, the J gene TRBJ2-1; 9 bases align to TRBD1. The CDR3 is made up of 17 amino acids. V dropped 0 bases and J dropped 7; count of bases not matched to a gene: 10. CDR1 and CDR2 (germline): LNHNV, YYDKDF (reference sequence).

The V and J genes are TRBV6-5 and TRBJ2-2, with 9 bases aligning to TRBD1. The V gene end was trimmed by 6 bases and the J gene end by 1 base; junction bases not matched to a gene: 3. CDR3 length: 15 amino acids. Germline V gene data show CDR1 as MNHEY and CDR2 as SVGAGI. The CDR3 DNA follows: TGTGCCAGCAGGGACAGGGGTGGGAACACCGGGGAGCTGTTTTTT. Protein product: CASRDRGGNTGELFF.

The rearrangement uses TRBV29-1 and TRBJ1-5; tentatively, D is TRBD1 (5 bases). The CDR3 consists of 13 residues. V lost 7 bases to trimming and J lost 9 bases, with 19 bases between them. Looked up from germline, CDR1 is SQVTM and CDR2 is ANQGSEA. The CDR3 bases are TGCAGCGGGCGGGACCGAAAATTTCCGCCCCAGCATTTT. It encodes CSGRDRKFPPQHF.

CDR3 loop: CASSLRGYSNQPQHF. The CDR3 DNA reads as TGTGCCAGCAGCTTGAGGGGGTATAGCAATCAGCCCCAGCATTTT. V gene TRBV11-2 combines with J gene TRBJ1-5; TRBD1 might be the D (6 bases). V lost 3 bases, J lost 0 bases, and 9 bases lay in between. CDR3 length: 15 residues. Germline V gene sequence: CDR1 SGHAT, CDR2 FQNNGV.

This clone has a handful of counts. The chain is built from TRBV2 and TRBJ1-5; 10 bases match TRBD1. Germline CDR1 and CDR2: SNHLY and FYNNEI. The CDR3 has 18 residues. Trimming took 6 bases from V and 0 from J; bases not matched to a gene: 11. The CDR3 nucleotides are TGTGCCAGCAGATACCCCGGGACAGGGGTCCTTAGCAATCAGCCCCAGCATTTT. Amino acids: CASRYPGTGVLSNQPQHF. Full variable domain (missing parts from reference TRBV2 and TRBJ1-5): EPEVTQTPSHQVTQMGQEVILRCVPISNHLYFYWYRQILGQKVEFLVSFYNNEISEKSEIFDDQFSVERPDGSNFTLKIRSTKLEDSAMYFCASRYPGTGVLSNQPQHFGDGTRLSIL.

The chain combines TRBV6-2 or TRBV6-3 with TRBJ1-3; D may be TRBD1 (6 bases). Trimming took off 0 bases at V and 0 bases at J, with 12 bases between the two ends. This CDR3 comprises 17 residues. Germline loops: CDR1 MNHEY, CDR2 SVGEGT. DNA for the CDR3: TGTGCCAGCAGTTACTCGATTGGGACACGCTCTGGAAACACCATATATTTT. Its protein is CASSYSIGTRSGNTIYF.

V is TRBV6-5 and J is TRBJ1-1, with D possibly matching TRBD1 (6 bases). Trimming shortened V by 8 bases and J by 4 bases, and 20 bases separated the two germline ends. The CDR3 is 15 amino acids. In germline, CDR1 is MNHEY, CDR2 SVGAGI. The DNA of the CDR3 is TGTGCCAGCGAAAACAAAGGGGGGGGTAGCACTGAAGCTTTCTTT. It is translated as CASENKGGGSTEAFF.

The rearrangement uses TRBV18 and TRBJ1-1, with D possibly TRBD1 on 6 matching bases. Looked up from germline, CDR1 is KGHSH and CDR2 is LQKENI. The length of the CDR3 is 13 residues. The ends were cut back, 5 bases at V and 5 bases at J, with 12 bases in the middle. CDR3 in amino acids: CASSTNRETEAFF. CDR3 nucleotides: TGTGCCAGCTCAACAAACAGGGAGACTGAAGCTTTCTTT.

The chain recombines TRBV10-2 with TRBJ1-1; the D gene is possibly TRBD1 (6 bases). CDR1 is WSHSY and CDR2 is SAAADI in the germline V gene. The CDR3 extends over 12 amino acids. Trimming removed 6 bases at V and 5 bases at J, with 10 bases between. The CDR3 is CASSVQGTEAFF. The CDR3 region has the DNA TGCGCCAGCAGCGTACAGGGAACTGAAGCTTTCTTT.

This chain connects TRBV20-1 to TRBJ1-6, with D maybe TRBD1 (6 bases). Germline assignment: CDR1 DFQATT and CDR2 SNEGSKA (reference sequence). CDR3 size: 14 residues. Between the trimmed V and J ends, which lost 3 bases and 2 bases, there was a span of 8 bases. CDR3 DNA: TGCAGTGCTAGTGGGGGCCCCTATAATTCACCCCTCCACTTT. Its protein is CSASGGPYNSPLHF.

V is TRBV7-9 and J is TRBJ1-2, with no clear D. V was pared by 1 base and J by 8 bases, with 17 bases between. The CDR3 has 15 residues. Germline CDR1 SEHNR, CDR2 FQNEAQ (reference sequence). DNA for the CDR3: TGTGCCAGCAGCTTAGGCAGGATCGACCTATTGGGCTACACCTTC. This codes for CASSLGRIDLLGYTF.

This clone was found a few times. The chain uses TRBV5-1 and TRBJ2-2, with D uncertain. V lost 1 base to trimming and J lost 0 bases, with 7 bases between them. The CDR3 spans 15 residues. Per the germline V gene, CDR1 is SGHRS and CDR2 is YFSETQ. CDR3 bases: TGCGCCAGCAGCTTGCAGGCCGCGAACACCGGGGAGCTGTTTTTT. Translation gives CASSLQAANTGELFF.

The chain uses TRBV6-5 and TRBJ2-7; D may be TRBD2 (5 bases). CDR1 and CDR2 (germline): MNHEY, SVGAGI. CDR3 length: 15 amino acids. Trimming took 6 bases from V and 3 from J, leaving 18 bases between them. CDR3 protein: CASSLSRGDLYEQYF. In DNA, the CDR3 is TGTGCCAGCAGCCTAAGTCGGGGTGACCTCTACGAGCAGTACTTC.

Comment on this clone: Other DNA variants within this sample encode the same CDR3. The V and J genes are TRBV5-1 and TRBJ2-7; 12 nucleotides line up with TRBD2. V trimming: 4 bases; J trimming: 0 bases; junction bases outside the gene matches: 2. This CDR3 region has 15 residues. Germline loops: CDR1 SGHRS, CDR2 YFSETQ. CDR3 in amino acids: CASSVTSGGSYEQYF. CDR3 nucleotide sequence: TGCGCCAGCAGCGTGACTAGCGGGGGCTCCTACGAGCAGTACTTC.

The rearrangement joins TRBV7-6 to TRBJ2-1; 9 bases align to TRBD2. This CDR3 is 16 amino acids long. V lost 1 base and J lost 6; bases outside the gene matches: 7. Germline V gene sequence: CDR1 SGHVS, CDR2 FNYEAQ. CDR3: CASSLGGGGASNEQFF. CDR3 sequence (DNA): TGTGCCAGCAGCTTAGGTGGCGGGGGGGCGAGCAATGAGCAGTTCTTC.

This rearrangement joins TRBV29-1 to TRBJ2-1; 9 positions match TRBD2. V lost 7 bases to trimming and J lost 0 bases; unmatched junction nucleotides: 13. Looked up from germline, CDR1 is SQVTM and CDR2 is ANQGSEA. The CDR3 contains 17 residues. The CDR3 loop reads CSAMGGLAGSSYNEQFF. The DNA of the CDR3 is TGCAGCGCTATGGGTGGGCTAGCGGGAAGCTCCTACAATGAGCAGTTCTTC.

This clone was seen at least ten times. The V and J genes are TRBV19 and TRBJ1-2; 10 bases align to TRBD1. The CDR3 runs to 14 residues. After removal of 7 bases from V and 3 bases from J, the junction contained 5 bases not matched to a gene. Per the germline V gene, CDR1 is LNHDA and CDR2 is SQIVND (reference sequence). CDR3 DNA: TGTGCCAGTATTCGGGACAGGGGTGACTATGGCTACACCTTC. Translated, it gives CASIRDRGDYGYTF.

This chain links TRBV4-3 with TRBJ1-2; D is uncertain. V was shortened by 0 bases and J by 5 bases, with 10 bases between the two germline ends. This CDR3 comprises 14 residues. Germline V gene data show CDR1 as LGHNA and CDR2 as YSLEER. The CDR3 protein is CASSQDRSGYGYTF. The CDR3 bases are TGCGCCAGCAGCCAAGATCGGAGCGGATATGGCTACACCTTC.

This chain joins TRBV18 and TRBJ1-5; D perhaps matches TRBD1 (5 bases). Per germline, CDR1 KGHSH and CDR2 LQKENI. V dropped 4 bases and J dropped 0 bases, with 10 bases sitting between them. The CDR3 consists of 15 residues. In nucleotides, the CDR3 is TGTGCCAGCTCACTCGACAGAAATAGCAATCAGCCCCAGCATTTT. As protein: CASSLDRNSNQPQHF.

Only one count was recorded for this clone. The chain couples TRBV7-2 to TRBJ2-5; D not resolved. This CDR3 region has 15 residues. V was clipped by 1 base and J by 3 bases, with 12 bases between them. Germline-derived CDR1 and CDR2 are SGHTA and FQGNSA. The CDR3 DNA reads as TGTGCCAGCAGCTTAGTGCCAGGATTAAAAGAGACCCAGTACTTC. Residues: CASSLVPGLKETQYF.

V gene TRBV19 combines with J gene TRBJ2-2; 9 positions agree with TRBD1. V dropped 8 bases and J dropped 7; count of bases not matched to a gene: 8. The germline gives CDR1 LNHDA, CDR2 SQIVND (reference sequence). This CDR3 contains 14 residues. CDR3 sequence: CASQTGGRGGELFF. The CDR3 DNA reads TGTGCCAGTCAGACAGGGGGACGTGGCGGGGAGCTGTTTTTT.

The CDR3 is CASSRELDTGELFF. CDR3 nucleotide sequence: TGTGCCAGCAGCAGAGAGCTGGACACCGGGGAGCTGTTTTTT. This sequence joins TRBV7-9 and TRBJ2-2; no definite D call. Germline CDR1 SEHNR, CDR2 FQNEAQ (reference sequence). CDR3 length: 14 amino acids. The V gene lost 5 bases and the J gene lost 3 bases, with 10 bases spanning the gap.

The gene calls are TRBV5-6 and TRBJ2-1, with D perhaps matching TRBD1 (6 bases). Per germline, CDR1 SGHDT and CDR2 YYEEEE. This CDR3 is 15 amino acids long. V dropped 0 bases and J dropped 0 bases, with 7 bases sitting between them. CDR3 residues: CASSLGGPSYNEQFF. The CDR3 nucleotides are TGTGCCAGCAGCTTGGGGGGGCCCTCCTACAATGAGCAGTTCTTC.

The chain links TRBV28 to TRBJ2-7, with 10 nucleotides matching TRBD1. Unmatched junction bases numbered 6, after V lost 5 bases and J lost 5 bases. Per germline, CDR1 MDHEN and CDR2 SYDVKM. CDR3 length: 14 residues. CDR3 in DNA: TGTGCCAGCAGTATCCGACAGGGGGCCAACGAGCAGTACTTC. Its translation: CASSIRQGANEQYF.